One and the same sample provided the 23 T cell receptor beta chains below, sequenced in a study of CD8+CD57+ T cells in acquired aplastic anemia. Those patients picked for sequencing had displayed CD8+CD57+ cell expansion on flow cytometry. Template material for TCR beta VDJ and CDR3 profiling consisted of genomic DNA. Each CDR3 protein is one row after TCRdb ran MiXCR on the reads. The table shows approximately 190,000 distinct CDR3 sequences, with roughly half occurring only once. The sequencing input was sorted CD4+, CD8+, or CD8+CD57+ T cells (not recorded which) from PBMCs. The receptors derive from a human donor with aplastic anemia.

In this sample, this clonotype turned up many times. The chain carries TRBV7-3 and TRBJ2-3; a weak D match, TRBD1 (5 bases). The CDR3 runs 14 residues. The V and J ends lost 5 bases and 6 bases respectively, with 15 bases between them. The V gene's germline CDR1 is SGHTA and CDR2 FQGTGA. This CDR3 is CASSPEWGSDTQYF. CDR3 sequence (DNA): TGTGCCAGCAGCCCAGAGTGGGGCAGTGATACGCAGTATTTT.

This clonotype has more than one count but fewer than ten. V gene TRBV11-2 combines with J gene TRBJ1-4; 10 bases line up with TRBD1. V lost 4 bases, J lost 3 bases, and 11 bases stayed unmatched. From germline, CDR1 is SGHAT and CDR2 FQNNGV. The CDR3 has 18 amino acids. The CDR3 loop is CASSSYGQGGSPNEKLFF. The CDR3 region has the DNA TGTGCCAGCAGCTCCTACGGACAGGGGGGGTCACCTAATGAAAAACTGTTTTTT.

The CDR3, as DNA: TGTGCCAGCAGCCCCCGGACAGTAAACTATGGCTACACCTTC. Translation: CASSPRTVNYGYTF. V is TRBV7-2 and J is TRBJ1-2, with a possible D match to TRBD1 (6 bases). Trimming pared 5 bases from V and 2 bases from J, leaving 12 bases between. The CDR3 contains 14 residues. Germline V gives CDR1 SGHTA, CDR2 FQGNSA.

CDR3 amino acids: CASSPKTGYEQYF. The DNA for the CDR3 is TGTGCCAGCAGCCCGAAGACGGGCTACGAGCAGTACTTC. V and J are TRBV7-9 and TRBJ2-7; D remains unclear. The germline V gene encodes CDR1 SEHNR and CDR2 FQNEAQ (reference sequence). The CDR3 sequence is 13 residues long. Trimming removed 5 bases from V and 3 bases from J, with 11 bases in between. Filled out from reference TRBV7-9 and TRBJ2-7, the complete variable domain reads DTGVSQNPRHKITKRGQNVTFRCDPISEHNRLYWYRQTLGQGPEFLTYFQNEAQLEKSRLLSDRFSAERPKGSFSTLEIQRTEQGDSAMYLCASSPKTGYEQYFGPGTRLTVT.

This clonotype appeared a few times. The V gene is TRBV29-1, the J gene TRBJ2-2; the match to TRBD1 covers 7 bases. Germline V gene data show CDR1 as SQVTM and CDR2 as ANQGSEA. There are 14 residues in the CDR3. V was clipped by 6 bases and J by 4 bases; unmatched bases: 8. For the CDR3, the DNA is TGCAGCGTAGGCCAGGGGGTTTTCACCGGGGAGCTGTTTTTT. This gives the protein CSVGQGVFTGELFF.

Worth noting for this clonotype: Since a much larger clone is just one base distant, this may be a read error. This chain uses TRBV10-3 with TRBJ2-7; 8 positions match TRBD1. There are 15 residues in the CDR3. Germline loops: CDR1 ENHRY, CDR2 SYGVKD. CDR3 DNA: TGTGCTAGTTCCGGGACAGGTAGAACTCACTACGAGCAGTACTTC. It translates to CASSGTGRTHYEQYF.

CDR3 loop: CASSPRTINSPLHF. Written as DNA, the CDR3 is TGTGCCAGCAGCCCCCGGACAATCAATTCACCCCTCCACTTT. The J gene is TRBJ1-6, the V gene TRBV7-9; D might be TRBD1 (5 bases). Germline V lookup: CDR1 SEHNR, CDR2 FQNEAQ (reference sequence). Trimming took off 5 bases at V and 7 bases at J, with 12 bases between the two ends. The CDR3 is made up of 14 amino acids.

This clonotype was seen repeatedly, ten times or more. DNA for the CDR3: TGTGCCACCAGGGATGCACAGGGCGTCTATGGCTACACCTTC. Protein: CATRDAQGVYGYTF. The chain has TRBV24-1 and TRBJ1-2, with D maybe TRBD1 (6 bases). CDR1 and CDR2 (germline): KGHDR, SFDVKD. This CDR3 comprises 14 residues. V shed 7 bases and J shed 4 bases, with 15 bases lying between them.

This clonotype was observed many times. This sequence joins TRBV6-5 and TRBJ1-2; no clear D. The CDR3 is 13 residues long. Germline V gene lookup returns CDR1 MNHEY and CDR2 SVGAGI. The V gene lost 6 bases and the J gene lost 6 bases, with 14 bases spanning the gap. This CDR3 is CASREVGGNGYTF. The DNA of the CDR3 is TGTGCCAGCAGAGAGGTCGGAGGTAATGGCTACACCTTC.

The rearrangement uses TRBV25-1 and TRBJ2-3, with 12 bases aligning to TRBD1. Losses at the gene ends were 8 bases for V and 2 bases for J; bases not matched to a gene: 5. This CDR3 has 15 residues. Germline V gene lookup returns CDR1 MGHDK and CDR2 SYGVNS. CDR3 DNA sequence: TGTGCCAGCCGCGGGACAGGGGGCTACACAGATACGCAGTATTTT. It translates to CASRGTGGYTDTQYF.

This clonotype has a count of ten or more. J is TRBJ1-2 and V is TRBV10-3; 8 bases align to TRBD1. The germline V gene has CDR1 ENHRY and CDR2 SYGVKD. J lost 0 bases, V lost 2 bases, and 8 bases had no gene match. There are 17 residues in the CDR3. CDR3: CAISEGRGLRANYGYTF. CDR3 DNA sequence: TGTGCCATCAGTGAGGGCAGGGGGCTTCGAGCTAACTATGGCTACACCTTC.

CDR3 protein: CASSSQTGGLHEQFF. Written as DNA, the CDR3 is TGTGCCAGCAGCTCCCAGACAGGGGGACTGCATGAGCAGTTCTTC. This chain connects TRBV11-1 to TRBJ2-1; 9 bases align to TRBD1. The CDR3 contains 15 residues. The V segment lost 4 bases and the J segment 8 bases; nucleotides outside the gene matches: 9. Germline CDR1 reads SGHAT; CDR2 reads FQDESV (reference sequence).

This chain uses TRBV7-9 with TRBJ1-5, with D tentatively TRBD1 (5 bases). Germline V gives CDR1 SEHNR, CDR2 FQNEAQ (reference sequence). Between the trimmed V and J ends, which lost 1 base and 3 bases, there was a span of 7 bases. The CDR3 contains 14 residues. CDR3 sequence reads: CASSLGQTNQPQHF. The CDR3 DNA follows: TGTGCCAGCAGCTTAGGACAGACCAATCAGCCCCAGCATTTT. Supplemented by reference TRBV7-9 and TRBJ1-5, the full variable domain reads DTGVSQNPRHKITKRGQNVTFRCDPISEHNRLYWYRQTLGQGPEFLTYFQNEAQLEKSRLLSDRFSAERPKGSFSTLEIQRTEQGDSAMYLCASSLGQTNQPQHFGDGTRLSIL.

This clonotype is a singleton in its sample. Being one base from a much bigger clone, this may be a read error. The rearrangement joins TRBV5-1 to TRBJ2-1; the D call may be TRBD1 or TRBD2 (5 bases each). The CDR3 is made up of 12 amino acids. In germline, CDR1 is SGHRS, CDR2 YFSETQ. CDR3 DNA: TGCGCCAGCCAAGAGGGGCGGAATGAGCGGTTCTTC. Its protein is CASQEGRNERFF.

This clonotype was detected ten times or more. J is TRBJ2-7 and V is TRBV6-1; D is ambiguous. The CDR3 sequence is 15 residues long. V dropped 6 bases and J dropped 0 bases, with 15 bases sitting between them. Looked up from germline, CDR1 is MNHNS and CDR2 is SASEGT. The CDR3 loop is CASSTITTSSYEQYF. The CDR3 region has the DNA TGTGCCAGCAGCACGATAACAACGAGCTCCTACGAGCAGTACTTC.

V is TRBV15 and J is TRBJ1-1, with 9 bases aligning to TRBD1. Germline V CDR1 and CDR2: LNHNV, YYDKDF (reference sequence). CDR3 length: 16 residues. With V trimmed by 2 bases and J by 3 bases, 7 bases remained unmatched. Here the CDR3 DNA reads TGTGCCACCAGCAGATTGGGACAGGGTTCGTACACTGAAGCTTTCTTT. Translating it yields CATSRLGQGSYTEAFF.

The chain carries TRBV7-9 and TRBJ2-5, with 7 bases aligning to TRBD1. The CDR3 sequence is 13 residues long. Germline loops: CDR1 SEHNR, CDR2 FQNEAQ (reference sequence). Unmatched junction bases numbered 1, after V lost 6 bases and J lost 0 bases. CDR3 bases: TGTGCCAGCAGGGGACAGTACCAAGAGACCCAGTACTTC. Encoded protein: CASRGQYQETQYF.

This clonotype was counted only a few times. A much bigger clone sits one base away, suggesting this may be a read error. The chain recombines TRBV19 with TRBJ1-2; no definite D call. The CDR3 covers 16 residues. Germline loops: CDR1 LNHDA, CDR2 SQIVND (reference sequence). The chain's CDR3 is CASSPWPGSSNYGCTF. The CDR3 DNA is TGTGCCAGTAGTCCCTGGCCGGGAAGTTCTAACTATGGCTGCACCTTC.

The V call is TRBV11-1, the J call TRBJ2-7, with 15 bases lining up with TRBD2. V shed 1 base and J 2 bases; nucleotides not matched to a gene: 6. The CDR3 contains 18 residues. CDR1 SGHAT and CDR2 FQDESV come from the germline V gene (reference sequence). The CDR3 is CASSLGGLAGGRTYEQYF. CDR3 bases: TGTGCCAGCAGCTTAGGGGGACTAGCGGGGGGCCGGACCTACGAGCAGTACTTC.

The chain is built from TRBV19 and TRBJ1-5; 7 bases are a match to TRBD1. Germline trimming cut 6 bases from V and 5 bases from J; bases unmatched to any gene: 4. The CDR3 runs 13 residues. Germline V gives CDR1 LNHDA, CDR2 SQIVND (reference sequence). The CDR3 DNA follows: TGTGCCAGTAGAGACAGGGACCATCAGCCCCAGCATTTT. This gives the protein CASRDRDHQPQHF.

This clonotype was counted once. The chain recombines TRBV7-2 with TRBJ2-5; D is unclear. The CDR3 length is 14 residues. Trimming cost V 1 base and J 2 bases, with 8 bases left between them. Germline CDR1 reads SGHTA; CDR2 reads FQGNSA. The CDR3 nucleotides are TGTGCCAGCAGCTTAGACTGGGAACAAGAGACCCAGTACTTC. Protein: CASSLDWEQETQYF.

The gene calls are TRBV5-1 and TRBJ1-1; a weak D match, TRBD1 (6 bases). Deletions cut 7 bases from V and 0 bases from J, with 13 bases between. This CDR3 has 14 residues. Germline V gives CDR1 SGHRS, CDR2 YFSETQ. The CDR3 loop reads CASGSSGVNTEAFF. DNA for the CDR3: TGCGCCAGCGGCTCCTCAGGGGTGAACACTGAAGCTTTCTTT.

This clonotype was detected a few times. J is TRBJ1-2 and V is TRBV2; D gene unclear. Germline assignment: CDR1 SNHLY and CDR2 FYNNEI. V gave up 9 bases and J gave up 8 bases, with 16 bases separating them. The CDR3 extends over 12 amino acids. CDR3 protein: CASYQTYFGYTF. CDR3 coding DNA: TGTGCCAGTTATCAGACGTACTTCGGCTACACCTTC.